The 2 T cell receptor beta chains presented below share a single source sample, sequenced in a study of graft-versus-host responses after intestinal transplantation. This table comes from immunoSEQ multiplex PCR, and its TCRdb copy is limited to in-frame clones, with some not included. In the table there are 70,000 or so clones, 84% of which are singletons. Antigens for these TCRs are unknown. The source was unstimulated CD4+ T cells sorted from spleen or lymph node cells, collected before transplant. Receptors originate from a human donor who was the organ donor for an intestinal transplant.

The chain uses TRBV2 and TRBJ2-3; D possibly corresponds to TRBD2 (6 bases). Germline V lookup: CDR1 SNHLY, CDR2 FYNNEI. The ends were cut back, 8 bases at V and 2 bases at J, with 23 bases in the middle. The CDR3 is 17 residues long. The CDR3 is CASSEPQLARDTDTQYF. In DNA form, the CDR3 reads TGTGCCAGCTCCGAACCGCAGCTAGCGCGAGACACAGATACGCAGTATTTT.

The CDR3 DNA sequence: TGTGCCAGCAGCCCCCGGGACTTTGAGATGTACAATGAGCAGTTCTTC. It yields the protein CASSPRDFEMYNEQFF. The rearrangement links TRBV7-8 to TRBJ2-1; weak D call: TRBD2 (6 bases). V gave up 5 bases and J gave up 4 bases, with 18 bases separating them. The V gene's germline CDR1 is SGHVS and CDR2 FQNEAQ. This CDR3 contains 16 residues.